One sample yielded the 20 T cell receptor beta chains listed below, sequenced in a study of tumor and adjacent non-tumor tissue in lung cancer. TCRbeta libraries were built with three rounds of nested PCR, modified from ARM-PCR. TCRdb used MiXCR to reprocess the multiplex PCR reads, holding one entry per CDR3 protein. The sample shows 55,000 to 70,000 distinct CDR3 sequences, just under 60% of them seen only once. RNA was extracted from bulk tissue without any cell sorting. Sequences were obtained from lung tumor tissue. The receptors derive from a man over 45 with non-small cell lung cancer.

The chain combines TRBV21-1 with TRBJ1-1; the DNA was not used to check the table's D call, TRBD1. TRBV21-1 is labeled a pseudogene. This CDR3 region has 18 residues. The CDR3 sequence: CASSKSPLGTGIGTEAFF. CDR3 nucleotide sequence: TGTGCCAGCAGCAAAAGCCCTCTCGGGACAGGGATTGGCACTGAAGCTTTCTTT.

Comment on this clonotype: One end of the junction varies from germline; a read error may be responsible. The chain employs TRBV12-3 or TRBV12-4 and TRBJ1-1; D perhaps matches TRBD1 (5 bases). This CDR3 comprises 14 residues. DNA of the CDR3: TGTACCAGTTGCCTTGGGACGGTAGGGATTGAAGCTTTCTTT. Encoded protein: CTSCLGTVGIEAFF.

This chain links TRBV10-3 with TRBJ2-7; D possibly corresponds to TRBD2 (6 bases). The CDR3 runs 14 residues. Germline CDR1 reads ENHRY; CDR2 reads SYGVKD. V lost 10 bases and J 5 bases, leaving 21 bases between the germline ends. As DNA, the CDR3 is TGTGCCACGAGACCCGGGTTAGCGGCAAACGAGCAGTACTTC. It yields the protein CATRPGLAANEQYF.

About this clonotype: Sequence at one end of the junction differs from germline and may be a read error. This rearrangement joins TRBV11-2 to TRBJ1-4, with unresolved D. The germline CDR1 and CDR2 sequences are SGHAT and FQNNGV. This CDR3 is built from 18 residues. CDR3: CASSQPIWEQRLNEKLLF. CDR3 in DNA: TGCGCCAGCAGCCAACCCATTTGGGAACAGAGACTTAATGAAAAACTGCTTTTT.

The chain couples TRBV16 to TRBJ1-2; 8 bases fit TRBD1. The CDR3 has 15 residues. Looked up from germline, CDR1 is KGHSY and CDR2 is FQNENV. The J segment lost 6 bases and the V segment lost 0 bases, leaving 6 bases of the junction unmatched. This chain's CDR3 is CASSQSIRGPDGYTF. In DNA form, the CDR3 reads TGTGCCAGCAGCCAATCGATCAGGGGGCCCGATGGCTACACCTTC. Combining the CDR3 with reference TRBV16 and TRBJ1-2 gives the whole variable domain GEEVAQTPKHLVRGEGQKAKLYCAPIKGHSYVFWYQQVLKNEFKFLISFQNENVFDETGMPKERFSAKCLPNSPCSLEIQATKLEDSAVYFCASSQSIRGPDGYTFGSGTRLTVV.

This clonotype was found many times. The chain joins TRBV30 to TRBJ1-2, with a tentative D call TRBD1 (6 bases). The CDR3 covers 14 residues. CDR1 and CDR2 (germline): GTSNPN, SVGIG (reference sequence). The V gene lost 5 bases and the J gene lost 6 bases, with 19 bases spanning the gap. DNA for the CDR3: TGTGCCTGGTTTCCTCCGGGAGGGGGACATGGCTACACCTTC. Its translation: CAWFPPGGGHGYTF.

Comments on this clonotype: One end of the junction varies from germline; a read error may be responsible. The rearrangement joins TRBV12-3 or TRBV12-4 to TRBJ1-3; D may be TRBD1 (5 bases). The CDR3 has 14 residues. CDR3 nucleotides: TGTGCCAGCTGTTTGCGGGGCGCCGGAAACGCCATATATTTT. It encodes CASCLRGAGNAIYF.

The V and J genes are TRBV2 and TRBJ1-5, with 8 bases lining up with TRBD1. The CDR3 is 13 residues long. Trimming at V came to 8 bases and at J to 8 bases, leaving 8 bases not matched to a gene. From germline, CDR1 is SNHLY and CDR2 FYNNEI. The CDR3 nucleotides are TGTGCCAGCTTAGGACAGGGCGATGAGCCCCAGCATTTT. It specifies CASLGQGDEPQHF. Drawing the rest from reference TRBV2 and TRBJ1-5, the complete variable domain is EPEVTQTPSHQVTQMGQEVILRCVPISNHLYFYWYRQILGQKVEFLVSFYNNEISEKSEIFDDQFSVERPDGSNFTLKIRSTKLEDSAMYFCASLGQGDEPQHFGDGTRLSIL.

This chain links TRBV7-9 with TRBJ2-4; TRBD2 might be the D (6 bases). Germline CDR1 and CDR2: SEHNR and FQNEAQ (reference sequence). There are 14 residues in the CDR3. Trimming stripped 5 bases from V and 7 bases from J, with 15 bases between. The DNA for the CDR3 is TGTGCCAGCAGCATACACGGGGGTTTGAACATTCAGTACTTC. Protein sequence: CASSIHGGLNIQYF.

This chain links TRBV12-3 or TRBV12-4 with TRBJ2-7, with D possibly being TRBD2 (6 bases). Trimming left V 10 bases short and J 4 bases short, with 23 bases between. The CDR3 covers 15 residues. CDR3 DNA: TGTGCCATCACCCTATGGGAGCGGGTGCCTTACGAGCAGTACTTC. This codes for CAITLWERVPYEQYF.

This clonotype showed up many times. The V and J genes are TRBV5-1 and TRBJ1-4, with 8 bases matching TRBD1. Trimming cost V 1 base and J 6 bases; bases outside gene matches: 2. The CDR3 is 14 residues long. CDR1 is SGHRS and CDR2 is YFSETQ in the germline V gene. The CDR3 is CASSLLQGDEKLFF. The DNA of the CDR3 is TGCGCCAGCAGCTTGTTACAGGGGGATGAAAAACTGTTTTTT.

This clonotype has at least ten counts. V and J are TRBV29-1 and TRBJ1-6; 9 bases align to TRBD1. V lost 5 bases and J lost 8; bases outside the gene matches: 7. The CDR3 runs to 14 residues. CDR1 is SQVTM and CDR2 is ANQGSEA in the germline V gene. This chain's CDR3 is CSVTQGASDSPLHF. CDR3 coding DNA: TGCAGCGTTACACAGGGGGCAAGCGATTCACCCCTCCACTTT.

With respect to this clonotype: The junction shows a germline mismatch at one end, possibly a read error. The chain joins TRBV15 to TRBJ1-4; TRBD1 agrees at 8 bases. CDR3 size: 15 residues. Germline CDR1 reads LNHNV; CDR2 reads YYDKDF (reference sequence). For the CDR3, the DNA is TGTGCTACCAGCAGAGACGGGACAGGCGGCGAAAAACTGTTTTTT. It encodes CATSRDGTGGEKLFF.

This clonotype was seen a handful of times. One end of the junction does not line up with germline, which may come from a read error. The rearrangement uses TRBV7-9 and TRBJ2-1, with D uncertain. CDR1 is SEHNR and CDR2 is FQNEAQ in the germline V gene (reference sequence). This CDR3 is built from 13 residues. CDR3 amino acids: CASSRSSYNERFF. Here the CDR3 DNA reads TGTGCCAGCAGCCGTTCTTCCTACAATGAGCGGTTCTTC.

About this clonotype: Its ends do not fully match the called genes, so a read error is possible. CDR3 bases: TGCGCCAACAGCCCCGGGGGGGCCTACAATGAGCAGTTCTTC. This codes for CANSPGGAYNEQFF. The gene calls are TRBV5-1 and TRBJ2-1; 8 bases are shared with TRBD2. Germline CDR1 is SGHRS and CDR2 is YFSETQ. The length of the CDR3 is 14 residues.

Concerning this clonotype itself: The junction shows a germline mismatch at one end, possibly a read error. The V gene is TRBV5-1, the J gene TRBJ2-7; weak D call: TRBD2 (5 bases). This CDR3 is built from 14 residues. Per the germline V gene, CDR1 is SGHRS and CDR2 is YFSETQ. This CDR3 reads CTSSLFTGSYEQYF. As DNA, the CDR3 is TGCACCAGCAGCTTGTTCACGGGATCCTACGAGCAGTACTTC.

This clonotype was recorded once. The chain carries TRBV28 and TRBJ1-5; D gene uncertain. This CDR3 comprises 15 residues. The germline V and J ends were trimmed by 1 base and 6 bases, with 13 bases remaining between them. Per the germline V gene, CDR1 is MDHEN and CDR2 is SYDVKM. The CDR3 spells CASSLSFGSRQPQHF. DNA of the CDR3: TGTGCCAGCAGTTTATCATTTGGTTCGCGTCAGCCCCAGCATTTT.

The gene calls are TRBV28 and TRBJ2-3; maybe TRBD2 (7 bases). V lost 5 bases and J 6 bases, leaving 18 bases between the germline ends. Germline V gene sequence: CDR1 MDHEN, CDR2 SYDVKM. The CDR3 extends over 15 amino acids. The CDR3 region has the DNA TGTGCCAGCAGTAGCAATGGGGGGGGGCGCGATACGCAGTATTTT. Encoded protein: CASSSNGGGRDTQYF.

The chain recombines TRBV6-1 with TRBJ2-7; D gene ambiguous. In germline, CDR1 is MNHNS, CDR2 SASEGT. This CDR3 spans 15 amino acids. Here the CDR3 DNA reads TGTGTCAGTAGTGAAGCTGTGAGTCTCTCCTACGAGCAGTACTTC. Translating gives CVSSEAVSLSYEQYF.

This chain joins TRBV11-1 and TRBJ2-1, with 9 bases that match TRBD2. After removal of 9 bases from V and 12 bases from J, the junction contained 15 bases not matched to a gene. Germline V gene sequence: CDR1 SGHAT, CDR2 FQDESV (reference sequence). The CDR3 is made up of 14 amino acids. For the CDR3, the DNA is TGTGCCAGTAACGTAAAGCGGGAGGCGGGGGTGCAGTTCTTC. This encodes CASNVKREAGVQFF.